This T cell receptor (beta chain) was obtained from a study of blood T cell repertoires in COVID-19. Across the study: PBMCs, B-cell-depleted T cells, or T cells provided the cDNA or gDNA that made up the material.

Germline V CDR1 and CDR2: MDHEN, SYDVKM. This CDR3 is built from 12 residues. With 2 bases removed from V and 8 bases from J, the gap between germline ends came to 9 bases. Only in-frame clones appear in the TCRdb table, and some are missing; sequencing was by immunoSEQ multiplex PCR. This table holds about 66,000 clones, about 90% found once. Specimen: peripheral blood. The TCR comes from a human donor in a cohort sampled during active COVID-19. This sequence joins TRBV28 and TRBJ1-2; D uncertain. In nucleotides, the CDR3 is TGTGCCAGCAGTTTAAACGTCGAGGGCTACACCTTC. Amino acids: CASSLNVEGYTF.